A selection of T cell receptor beta chains follows, all from one sample in a study of cytomegalovirus exposure and HLA in healthy donors. Measured with immunoSEQ multiplex PCR; TCRdb has only the in-frame clones, and not every one. The data show approximately 240,000 clones, almost 85% seen once. Sequencing was carried out using PBMCs. These receptors were collected from a woman aged 40 to 55 in good health and CMV-seronegative. The CDR3 runs from the conserved cysteine through the conserved F or W. A D gene is named only where the DNA matches it firmly. Clone size is shown for a subset of rows, as once, few, many or a class of expanded clone.

NA	TRBV19	TRBJ1-5	TRBD1	TGTGCCAGTAGTCCTCCGGGACAGAGAAATCAGCCCCAGCATTTT	CASSPPGQRNQPQHF
NA	TRBV10-1	TRBJ2-7	TRBD2	TGCGCCAGCAGTGAGATGGCCGGGACTAGCGGAGACTTCTACTCCTACGAGCAGTACTTC	CASSEMAGTSGDFYSYEQYF
NA	TRBV9	TRBJ1-2	NA	TGTGCCAGCAGCGTAGTTACAGGAGGCTACACCTTC	CASSVVTGGYTF
NA	TRBV27	TRBJ1-5	TRBD1	TGTGCCAGTTTAATACGACAGGGTGGAAATCAGCCCCAGCATTTT	CASLIRQGGNQPQHF
NA	TRBV7-9	TRBJ2-5	TRBD1	TGTGCCAGCAGCGACCGACAGGGAGCCCAGTACTTC	CASSDRQGAQYF
few	TRBV10-3	TRBJ2-1	TRBD2	TGTGCCATCAGTAAAGATAGCGGGGGGGCATACAATGAGCAGTTCTTC	CAISKDSGGAYNEQFF
NA	TRBV7-2	TRBJ2-3	NA	TGTGCCAGCAGCTTACGCGGCGGGAGCACAGATACGCAGTATTTT	CASSLRGGSTDTQYF
NA	TRBV12-5	TRBJ1-1	TRBD1	TGTGCTAGTGGTGAACGGACAGGGCGAGATACTGAAGCTTTCTTT	CASGERTGRDTEAFF
few	TRBV12-5	TRBJ2-1	NA	TGTGCTAGTGGCGACAATGAGCAGTTCTTC	CASGDNEQFF
few	TRBV4-1	TRBJ1-5	TRBD1	TGCGCCAGCAGCTGGGACAGGGGCAATCAGCCCCAGCATTTT	CASSWDRGNQPQHF
NA	TRBV19	TRBJ1-5	NA	TGTGCCAGTAGTGCCTCCGGGAGCAATCAGCCCCAGCATTTT	CASSASGSNQPQHF
NA	TRBV7-2	TRBJ2-1	TRBD1	TGTGCCAGCAGCTTAGCCCAAACCGGGACAGCTTACAATGAGCAGTTCTTC	CASSLAQTGTAYNEQFF
NA	TRBV28	TRBJ1-5	NA	TGTGCCAGCGGGAGAATAATTGGCAATCAGCCCCAGCATTTT	CASGRIIGNQPQHF
NA	TRBV2	TRBJ1-1	TRBD1	TGTGCCAGCAGGGAGACAGGGACCAACACTGAAGCTTTCTTT	CASRETGTNTEAFF
NA	TRBV13	TRBJ2-5	TRBD2	TGTGCCAGCAGCTTTCGACTAGCGGGGGTACAAGAGACCCAGTACTTC	CASSFRLAGVQETQYF
NA	TRBV5-1	TRBJ2-3	NA	TGCGCCAGCAGGGTACTCTCCCTTTTAGATACGCAGTATTTT	CASRVLSLLDTQYF
NA	TRBV7-9	TRBJ1-1	TRBD1	TGTGCCAGCACCCTATCTACAGGGGCCACTGAAGCTTTCTTT	CASTLSTGATEAFF
NA	TRBV4-1	TRBJ2-1	NA	TGCGCCAGCAGCCAAGTTCCGGGGGACGATGAGCAGTTCTTC	CASSQVPGDDEQFF
NA	TRBV13	TRBJ2-6	NA	TGTGCCAGCAGCCCGACAGGCTCTGGGGCCAACGTCCTGACTTTC	CASSPTGSGANVLTF
NA	TRBV10-3	TRBJ2-1	TRBD2	TGTGCCATCAGATCGGGGACTAGCGGGGGGGACAATGAGCAGTTCTTC	CAIRSGTSGGDNEQFF
NA	TRBV6-1	TRBJ2-5	TRBD1	TGTGCCAGCACTGTTGACAGGGCGGGTGAGCAGTACTTC	CASTVDRAGEQYF
NA	TRBV25-1	TRBJ1-4	NA	TGTGCCAGCAGTGAATATATCCCGGAGGAAATGGGTGAAAAACTGTTTTTT	CASSEYIPEEMGEKLFF